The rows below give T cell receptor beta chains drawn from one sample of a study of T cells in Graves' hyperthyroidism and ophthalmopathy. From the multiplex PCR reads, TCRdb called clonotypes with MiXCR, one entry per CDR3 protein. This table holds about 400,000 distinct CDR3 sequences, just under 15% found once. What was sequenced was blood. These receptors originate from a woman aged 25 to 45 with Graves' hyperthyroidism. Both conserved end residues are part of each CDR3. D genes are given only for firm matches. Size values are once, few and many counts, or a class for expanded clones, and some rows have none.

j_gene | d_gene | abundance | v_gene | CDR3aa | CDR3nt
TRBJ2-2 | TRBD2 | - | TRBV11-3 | CASSKGLAANTGELFF | TGTGCCAGCAGCAAGGGACTAGCGGCGAACACCGGGGAGCTGTTTTTT
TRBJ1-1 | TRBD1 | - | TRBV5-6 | CASSSRNRDRGRLGEAFF | TGTGCCAGCAGCTCAAGGAACCGGGACAGGGGGCGGTTAGGTGAAGCTTTCTTT
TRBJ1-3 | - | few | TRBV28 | CASSSPPGAGSTIYF | TGTGCCAGCAGTTCTCCCCCGGGAGCCGGGAGCACCATATATTTT
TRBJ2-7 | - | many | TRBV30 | CAWSTDYEQYF | TGTGCCTGGAGCACAGACTACGAGCAGTACTTC
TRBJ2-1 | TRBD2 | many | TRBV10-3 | CANSGSIYNEQFF | TGTGCCAATAGCGGGAGTATATACAATGAGCAGTTCTTC
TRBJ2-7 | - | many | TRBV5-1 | CASSLGRGTGLLYEQYF | TGCGCCAGCAGCTTGGGACGAGGGACCGGCCTCTTGTACGAGCAGTACTTC
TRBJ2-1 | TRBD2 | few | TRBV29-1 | CSVDGGLAGGGYNEQFF | TGCAGCGTTGATGGGGGACTAGCGGGAGGGGGCTACAATGAGCAGTTCTTC
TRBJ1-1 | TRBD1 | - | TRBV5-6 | CASAGQGSTEAFF | TGTGCCAGCGCCGGACAGGGGTCCACTGAAGCTTTCTTT
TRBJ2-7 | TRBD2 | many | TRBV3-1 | CASSQLAILAGSSYEQYF | TGTGCCAGCAGCCAACTTGCCATTCTAGCGGGTAGCTCCTACGAGCAGTACTTC
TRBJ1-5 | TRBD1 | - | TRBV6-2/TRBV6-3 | CASTSTGGLSNQPQHF | TGTGCCAGCACCTCGACAGGGGGCCTTAGCAATCAGCCCCAGCATTTT
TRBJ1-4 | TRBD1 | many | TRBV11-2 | CASSPRTGATNEKLFF | TGTGCCAGCAGCCCTCGCACAGGGGCAACTAATGAAAAACTGTTTTTT
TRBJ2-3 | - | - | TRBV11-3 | CASSLGFGGVLPQYF | TGTGCCAGCAGCTTAGGGTTTGGAGGGGTGCTGCCGCAGTATTTT
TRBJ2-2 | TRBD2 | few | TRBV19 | CASSIPAGVATGELFF | TGTGCCAGTAGTATACCGGCGGGAGTAGCCACCGGGGAGCTGTTTTTT
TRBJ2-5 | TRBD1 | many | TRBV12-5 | CASGFDREGETQYF | TGTGCTAGTGGATTTGACAGGGAAGGAGAGACCCAGTACTTC
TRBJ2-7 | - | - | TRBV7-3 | CASSLVKDSPYEQYF | TGTGCCAGCAGCTTAGTCAAGGACTCACCCTACGAGCAGTACTTC
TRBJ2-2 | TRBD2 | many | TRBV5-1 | CASSFNPSGENSAGELFF | TGCGCCAGCAGCTTCAATCCTAGCGGCGAAAATAGCGCCGGGGAGCTGTTTTTT
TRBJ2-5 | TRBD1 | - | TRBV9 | CASSVDPGTGRGTQYF | TGTGCCAGCAGCGTAGACCCCGGGACAGGGCGGGGGACCCAGTACTTC
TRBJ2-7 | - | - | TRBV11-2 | CASSTYRGTSPGVKEQYF | TGTGCCAGCAGCACTTACAGGGGGACTAGCCCCGGAGTTAAAGAGCAGTACTTC
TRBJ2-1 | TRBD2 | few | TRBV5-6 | CASSLGAGGPTKQFF | TGTGCCAGCAGCTTGGGGGCGGGAGGGCCTACGAAGCAGTTCTTC
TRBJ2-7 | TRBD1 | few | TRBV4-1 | CASSPGQGQDEQYF | TGCGCCAGCAGCCCGGGACAGGGTCAAGACGAGCAGTACTTC
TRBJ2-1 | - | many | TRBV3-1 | CASRPYSGVDNEQFF | TGTGCCAGCAGACCCTATAGCGGAGTTGACAATGAGCAGTTCTTC
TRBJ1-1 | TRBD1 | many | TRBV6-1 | CASSRDRKNTEAFF | TGTGCCAGCAGTCGGGACAGGAAAAACACTGAAGCTTTCTTT
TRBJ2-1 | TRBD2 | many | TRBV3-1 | CASRPVTSGRAHEQFF | TGTGCCAGCAGACCCGTGACTAGCGGGAGGGCCCATGAGCAGTTCTTC
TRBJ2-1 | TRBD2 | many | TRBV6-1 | CASSSNIGTSGRANEQFF | TGTGCCAGCAGTTCCAACATAGGGACTAGCGGGAGGGCAAATGAGCAGTTCTTC
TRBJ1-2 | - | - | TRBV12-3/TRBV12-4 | CASSSASGVYGYTF | TGTGCCAGCTCAAGCGCTTCGGGGGTATATGGCTACACCTTC
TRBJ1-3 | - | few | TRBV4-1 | CASSQVHPFSGNTIYF | TGCGCCAGCAGTCAGGTCCATCCCTTCTCTGGAAACACCATATATTTT
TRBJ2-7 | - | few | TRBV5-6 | CASSLDATHYEQYF | TGTGCCAGCAGCTTGGACGCCACTCACTACGAGCAGTACTTC